These 3 T cell receptor beta chains came from one sample sequenced in a study of technical replicates of blood from a handful of donors. Method: immunoSEQ multiplex PCR; TCRdb's copy keeps in-frame clones and lacks some. The data show some 70,000 clones, 95% to 98% seen once. Sequenced sample: T cells isolated from PBMCs. The receptors stem from a human donor in good health.

This chain connects TRBV5-6 to TRBJ2-2, with TRBD2 identical over 7 bases. Germline-derived CDR1 and CDR2 are SGHDT and YYEEEE. With 3 bases clipped from V and 5 bases from J, the junction kept 1 base outside the gene matches. This CDR3 comprises 13 residues. The CDR3 DNA is TGTGCCAGCAGCTGGGGGGGAACCGGGGAGCTGTTTTTT. Its protein product is CASSWGGTGELFF.

The V gene is TRBV5-5, the J gene TRBJ2-7; 7 bases map to TRBD1. The CDR3 loop spans 15 amino acids. V lost 4 bases, J lost 5 bases, and 12 bases stayed unmatched. In germline, CDR1 is SGHKS, CDR2 YYEKEE (reference sequence). The CDR3 DNA reads as TGTGCCAGCAGCCTTAGGGGGCAGATCCAGAACGAGCAGTACTTC. This codes for CASSLRGQIQNEQYF.

The rearrangement uses TRBV30 and TRBJ1-1; D ambiguous. CDR1 is GTSNPN and CDR2 is SVGIG in the germline V gene (reference sequence). V lost 1 base and J lost 1, with 10 bases in between. The CDR3 runs 14 residues. CDR3 sequence (DNA): TGTGCCTGGAGTGGAGGAGCGAGGAACACTGAAGCTTTCTTT. Protein sequence: CAWSGGARNTEAFF. The entire variable domain, with the rest obtained from reference TRBV30 and TRBJ1-1, is as follows: SQTIHQWPATLVQPVGSPLSLECTVEGTSNPNLYWYRQAAGRGLQLLFYSVGIGQISSEVPQNLSASRPQDRQFILSSKKLLLSDSGFYLCAWSGGARNTEAFFGQGTRLTVV.